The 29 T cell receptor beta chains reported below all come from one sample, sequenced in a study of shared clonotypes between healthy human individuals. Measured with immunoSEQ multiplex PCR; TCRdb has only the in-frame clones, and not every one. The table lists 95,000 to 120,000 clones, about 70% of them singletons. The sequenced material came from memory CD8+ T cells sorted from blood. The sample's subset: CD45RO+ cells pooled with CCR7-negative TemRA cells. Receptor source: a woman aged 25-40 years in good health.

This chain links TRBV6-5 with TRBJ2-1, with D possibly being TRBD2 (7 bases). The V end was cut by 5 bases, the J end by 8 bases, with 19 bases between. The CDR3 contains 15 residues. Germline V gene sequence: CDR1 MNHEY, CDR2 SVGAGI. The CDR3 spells CASSAALGGDDEQFF. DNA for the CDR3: TGTGCCAGCAGTGCCGCGTTAGGGGGGGACGATGAGCAGTTCTTC.

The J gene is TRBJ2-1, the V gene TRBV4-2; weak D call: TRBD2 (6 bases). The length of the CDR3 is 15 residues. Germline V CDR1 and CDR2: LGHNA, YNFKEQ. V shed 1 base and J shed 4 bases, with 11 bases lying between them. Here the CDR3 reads CASSQVRDFYNEQFF. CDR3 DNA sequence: TGTGCCAGCAGCCAAGTTAGGGACTTTTACAATGAGCAGTTCTTC.

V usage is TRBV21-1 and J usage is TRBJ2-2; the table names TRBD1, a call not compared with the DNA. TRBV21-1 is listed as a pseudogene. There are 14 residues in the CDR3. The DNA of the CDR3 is TGTGCCAAACCCCCCAGGCCGAACACCGGGGAGCTGTTTTTT. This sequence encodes CAKPPRPNTGELFF.

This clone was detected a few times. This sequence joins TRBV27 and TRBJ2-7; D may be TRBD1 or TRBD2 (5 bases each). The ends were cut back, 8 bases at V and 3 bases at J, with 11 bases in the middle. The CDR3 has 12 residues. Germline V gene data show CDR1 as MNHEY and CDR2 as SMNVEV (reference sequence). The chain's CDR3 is CASGGIRYEQYF. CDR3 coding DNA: TGTGCCAGCGGGGGAATCCGCTACGAGCAGTACTTC.

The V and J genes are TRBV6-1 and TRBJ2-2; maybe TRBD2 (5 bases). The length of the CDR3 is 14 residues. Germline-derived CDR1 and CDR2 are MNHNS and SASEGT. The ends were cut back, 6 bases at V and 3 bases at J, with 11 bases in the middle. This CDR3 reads CASSGNEDTGELFF. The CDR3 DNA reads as TGTGCCAGCAGCGGGAACGAAGACACCGGGGAGCTGTTTTTT.

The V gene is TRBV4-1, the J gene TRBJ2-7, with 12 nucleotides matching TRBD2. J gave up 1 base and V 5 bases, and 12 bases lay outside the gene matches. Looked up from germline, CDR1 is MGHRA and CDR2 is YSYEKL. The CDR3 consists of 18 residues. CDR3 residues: CASSASRRLAGVSYEQYF. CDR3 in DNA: TGCGCCAGCAGCGCGAGTCGCAGACTAGCGGGAGTGTCCTACGAGCAGTACTTC.

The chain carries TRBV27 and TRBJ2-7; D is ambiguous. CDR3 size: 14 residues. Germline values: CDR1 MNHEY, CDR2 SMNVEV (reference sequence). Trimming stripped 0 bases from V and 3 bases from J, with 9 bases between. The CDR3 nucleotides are TGTGCCAGCAGTTTATCCCCTGGCTTCTACGAGCAGTACTTC. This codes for CASSLSPGFYEQYF.

CDR3 DNA: TGTGCCAGCAGTGCAGGGGACAGCTTAAATCCCACAGATACGCAGTATTTT. It translates to CASSAGDSLNPTDTQYF. This chain joins TRBV6-4 and TRBJ2-3; 7 positions match TRBD1. The V and J ends lost 4 bases and 2 bases, in that order; junction bases with no gene match: 12. This CDR3 is 17 amino acids long. The germline CDR1 and CDR2 sequences are MRHNA and SNTAGT.

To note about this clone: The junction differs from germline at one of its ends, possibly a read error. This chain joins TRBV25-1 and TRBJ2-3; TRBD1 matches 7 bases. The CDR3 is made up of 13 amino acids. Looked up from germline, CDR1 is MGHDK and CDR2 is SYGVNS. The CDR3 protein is CASSFSGTEVGNF. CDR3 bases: TGTGCCAGCAGTTTTTCCGGGACAGAGGTTGGGAATTTT.

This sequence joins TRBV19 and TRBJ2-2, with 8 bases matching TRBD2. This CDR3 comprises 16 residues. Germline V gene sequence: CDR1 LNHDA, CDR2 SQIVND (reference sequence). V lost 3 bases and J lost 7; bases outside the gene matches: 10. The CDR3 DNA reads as TGTGCCAGTAGTATGGTAGCGGGACCGGGGGGCGGGGAGCTGTTTTTT. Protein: CASSMVAGPGGGELFF.

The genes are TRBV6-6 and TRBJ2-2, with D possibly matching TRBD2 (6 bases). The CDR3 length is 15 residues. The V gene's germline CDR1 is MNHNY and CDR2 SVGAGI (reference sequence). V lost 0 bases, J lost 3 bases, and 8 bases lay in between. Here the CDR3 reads CASSYSEGDTGELFF. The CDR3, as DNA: TGTGCCAGCAGTTACTCGGAGGGAGACACCGGGGAGCTGTTTTTT.

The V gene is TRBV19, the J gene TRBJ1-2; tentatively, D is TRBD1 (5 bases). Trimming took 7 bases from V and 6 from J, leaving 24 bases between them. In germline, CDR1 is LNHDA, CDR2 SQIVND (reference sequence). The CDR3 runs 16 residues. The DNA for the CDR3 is TGTGCCAGTAAGAGGAAGGTGGGGGAGCCCCCACATGGCTACACCTTC. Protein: CASKRKVGEPPHGYTF.

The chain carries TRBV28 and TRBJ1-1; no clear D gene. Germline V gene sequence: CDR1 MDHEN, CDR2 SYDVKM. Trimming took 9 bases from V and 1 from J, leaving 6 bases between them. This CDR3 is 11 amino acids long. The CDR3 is CASTANTEAFF. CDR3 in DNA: TGTGCCAGTACGGCGAACACTGAAGCTTTCTTT.

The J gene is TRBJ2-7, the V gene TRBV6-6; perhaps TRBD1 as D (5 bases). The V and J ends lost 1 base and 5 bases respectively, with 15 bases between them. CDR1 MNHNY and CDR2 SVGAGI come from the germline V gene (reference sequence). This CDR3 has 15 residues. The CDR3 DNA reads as TGTGCCAGCAGTTACTACCGAAAGGGGATCGACGAGCAGTACTTC. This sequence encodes CASSYYRKGIDEQYF.

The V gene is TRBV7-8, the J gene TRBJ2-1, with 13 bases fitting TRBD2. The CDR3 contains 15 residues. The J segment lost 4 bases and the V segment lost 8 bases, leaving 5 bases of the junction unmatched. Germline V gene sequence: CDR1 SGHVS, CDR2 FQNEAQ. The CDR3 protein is CASQLAGGIYNEQFF. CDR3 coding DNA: TGTGCCAGCCAACTAGCGGGAGGGATATACAATGAGCAGTTCTTC.

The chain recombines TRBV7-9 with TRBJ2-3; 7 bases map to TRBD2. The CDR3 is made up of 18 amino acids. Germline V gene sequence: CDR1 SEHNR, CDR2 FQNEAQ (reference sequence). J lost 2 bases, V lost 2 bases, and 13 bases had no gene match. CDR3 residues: CASSLHGPSGGHTDTQYF. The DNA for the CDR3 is TGTGCCAGCAGCTTACATGGTCCTAGCGGAGGGCACACAGATACGCAGTATTTT.

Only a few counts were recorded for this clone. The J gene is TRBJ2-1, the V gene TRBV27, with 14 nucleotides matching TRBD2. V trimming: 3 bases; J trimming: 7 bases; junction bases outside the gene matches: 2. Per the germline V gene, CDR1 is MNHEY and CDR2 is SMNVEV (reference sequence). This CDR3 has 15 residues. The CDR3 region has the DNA TGTGCCAGCAGTTTCGGACTAGCGGGAGGAAATGAGCAGTTCTTC. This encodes CASSFGLAGGNEQFF.

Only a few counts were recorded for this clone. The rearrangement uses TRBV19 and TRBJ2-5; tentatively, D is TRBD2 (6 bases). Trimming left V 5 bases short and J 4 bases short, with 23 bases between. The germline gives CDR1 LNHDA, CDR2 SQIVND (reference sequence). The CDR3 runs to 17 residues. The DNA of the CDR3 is TGTGCCAGTAGTCATGGAGATCTAGCGATCGTAGGAGAGACCCAGTACTTC. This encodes CASSHGDLAIVGETQYF.

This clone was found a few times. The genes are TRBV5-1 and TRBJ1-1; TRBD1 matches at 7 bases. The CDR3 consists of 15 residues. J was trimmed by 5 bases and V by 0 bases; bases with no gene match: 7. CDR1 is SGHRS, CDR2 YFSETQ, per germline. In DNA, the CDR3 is TGCGCCAGCAGCTTGGTCGGCAGGGGGGAGACTGAAGCTTTCTTT. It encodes CASSLVGRGETEAFF.

For the CDR3, the DNA is TGTGCCAGCAGCGGGGGTACCAAAGGTTGGACCTATGGCTACACCTTC. It codes for CASSGGTKGWTYGYTF. V gene TRBV4-2 combines with J gene TRBJ1-2; possibly TRBD1 for D (5 bases). Germline loops: CDR1 LGHNA, CDR2 YNFKEQ. The CDR3 covers 16 residues. Trimming pared 5 bases from V and 4 bases from J, leaving 20 bases between.

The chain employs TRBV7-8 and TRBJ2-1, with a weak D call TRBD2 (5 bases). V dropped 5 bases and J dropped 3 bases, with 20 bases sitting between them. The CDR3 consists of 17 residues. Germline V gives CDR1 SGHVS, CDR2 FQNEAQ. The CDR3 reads CASSPHVANGLYNEQFF. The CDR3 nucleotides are TGTGCCAGCAGCCCCCACGTGGCGAACGGACTCTACAATGAGCAGTTCTTC.

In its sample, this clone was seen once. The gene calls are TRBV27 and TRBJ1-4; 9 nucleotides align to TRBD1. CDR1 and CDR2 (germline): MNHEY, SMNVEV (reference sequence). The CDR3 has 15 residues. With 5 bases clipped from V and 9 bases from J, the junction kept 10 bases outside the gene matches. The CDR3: CASSGTGGVYKKLFF. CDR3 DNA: TGTGCCAGCAGTGGCACAGGGGGCGTTTATAAAAAACTGTTTTTT.

The CDR3 sequence is CASSRLWTPNQPQHF. The CDR3 bases are TGTGCCAGCTCACGCCTCTGGACACCTAATCAGCCCCAGCATTTT. J is TRBJ1-5 and V is TRBV18; possible D gene TRBD1, 5 bases. Looked up from germline, CDR1 is KGHSH and CDR2 is LQKENI. CDR3 length equals 15 residues. The ends were cut back, 4 bases at V and 4 bases at J, with 14 bases in the middle.

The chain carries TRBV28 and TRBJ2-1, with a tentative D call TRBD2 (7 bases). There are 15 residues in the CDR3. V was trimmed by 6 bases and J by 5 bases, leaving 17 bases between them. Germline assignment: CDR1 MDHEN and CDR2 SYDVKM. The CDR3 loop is CASSWGLAADNEQFF. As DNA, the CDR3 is TGTGCCAGCAGCTGGGGGCTAGCGGCCGACAATGAGCAGTTCTTC.

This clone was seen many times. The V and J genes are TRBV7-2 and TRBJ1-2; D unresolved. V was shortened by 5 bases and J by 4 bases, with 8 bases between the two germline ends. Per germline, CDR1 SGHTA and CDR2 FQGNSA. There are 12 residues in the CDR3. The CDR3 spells CASSPSLYGYTF. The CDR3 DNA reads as TGTGCCAGCAGCCCATCCCTCTATGGCTACACCTTC. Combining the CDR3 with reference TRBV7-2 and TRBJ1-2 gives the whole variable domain GAGVSQSPSNKVTEKGKDVELRCDPISGHTALYWYRQSLGQGLEFLIYFQGNSAPDKSGLPSDRFSAERTGGSVSTLTIQRTQQEDSAVYLCASSPSLYGYTFGSGTRLTVV.

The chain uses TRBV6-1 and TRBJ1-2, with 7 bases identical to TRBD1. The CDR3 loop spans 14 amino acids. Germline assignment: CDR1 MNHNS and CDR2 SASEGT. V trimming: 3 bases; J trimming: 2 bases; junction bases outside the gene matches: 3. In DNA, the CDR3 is TGTGCCAGCAGTGAGCCGACAGGGAACTATGGCTACACCTTC. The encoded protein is CASSEPTGNYGYTF.

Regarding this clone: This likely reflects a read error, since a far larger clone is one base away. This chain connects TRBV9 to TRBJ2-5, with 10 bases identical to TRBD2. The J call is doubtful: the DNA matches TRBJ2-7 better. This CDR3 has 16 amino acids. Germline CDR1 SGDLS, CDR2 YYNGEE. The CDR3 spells CASSQGLAVSSYEQYF. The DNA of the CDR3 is TGTGCCAGCAGCCAAGGACTAGCGGTTTCATCCTACGAGCAGTACTTC.

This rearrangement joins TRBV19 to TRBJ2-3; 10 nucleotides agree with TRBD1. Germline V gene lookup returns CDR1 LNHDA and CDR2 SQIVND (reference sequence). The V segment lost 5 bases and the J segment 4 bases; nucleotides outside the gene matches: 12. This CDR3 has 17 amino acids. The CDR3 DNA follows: TGTGCCAGTAGTCCCAGGACAGGGGGAGTCGATGCAGATACGCAGTATTTT. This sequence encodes CASSPRTGGVDADTQYF.

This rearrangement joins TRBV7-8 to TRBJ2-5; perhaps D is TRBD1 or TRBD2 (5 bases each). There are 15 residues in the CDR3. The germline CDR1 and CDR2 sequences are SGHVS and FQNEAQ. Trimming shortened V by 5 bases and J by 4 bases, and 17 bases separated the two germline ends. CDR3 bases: TGTGCCAGCAGCGTAGGGACCAGCCCTGGAGAGACCCAGTACTTC. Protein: CASSVGTSPGETQYF.